The 21 T cell receptor beta chains reported below all come from one sample, sequenced in a study of T cell responses to AZD1222 COVID-19 vaccine. Method: immunoSEQ multiplex PCR; TCRdb's copy keeps in-frame clones and lacks some. The table has more than 100,000 clones, 90% seen once. This specimen was peripheral blood, taken on day 0 of AZD1222 vaccination. The source is an adult in good health.

V gene TRBV4-2 combines with J gene TRBJ1-5, with 8 bases matching TRBD1. J gave up 4 bases and V 0 bases, and 5 bases lay outside the gene matches. The CDR3 has 16 amino acids. CDR1 is LGHNA, CDR2 YNFKEQ, per germline. The CDR3 region is CASSQDPGQVNQPQHF. For the CDR3, the DNA is TGTGCCAGCAGCCAAGACCCGGGACAGGTTAATCAGCCCCAGCATTTT.

CDR3 coding DNA: TGTGCCAGCAGTCTCCGGACAGGGTCTGGCTACACCTTC. Protein sequence: CASSLRTGSGYTF. The chain is built from TRBV12-3 or TRBV12-4 and TRBJ1-2, with 8 bases matching TRBD1. The V and J ends lost 5 bases and 7 bases, in that order; junction bases with no gene match: 6. This CDR3 spans 13 amino acids.

V usage is TRBV5-6 and J usage is TRBJ1-2, with D possibly matching TRBD1 (5 bases). The germline gives CDR1 SGHDT, CDR2 YYEEEE. The CDR3 spans 14 residues. Trimming left V 0 bases short and J 4 bases short, with 10 bases between. CDR3: CASSLDSGAYGYTF. CDR3 coding DNA: TGTGCCAGCAGCTTGGACAGTGGGGCCTATGGCTACACCTTC.

This sequence joins TRBV29-1 and TRBJ1-6; a weak D match, TRBD1 (6 bases). This CDR3 spans 13 amino acids. The ends were cut back, 8 bases at V and 7 bases at J, with 15 bases in the middle. From germline, CDR1 is SQVTM and CDR2 ANQGSEA. The CDR3 bases are TGCAGCTTCCGGGCAGGGGCGAATTCACCCCTCCACTTT. Its translation: CSFRAGANSPLHF.

The chain combines TRBV4-1 with TRBJ1-3; D remains ambiguous. The CDR3 totals 18 residues. Looked up from germline, CDR1 is MGHRA and CDR2 is YSYEKL. V was shortened by 1 base and J by 0 bases, with 16 bases between the two germline ends. The CDR3 DNA sequence: TGCGCCAGCAGCCAAGGACGACCGAGAGGGATCTCTGGAAACACCATATATTTT. Its translation: CASSQGRPRGISGNTIYF.

This clone was detected only once. V is TRBV7-8 and J is TRBJ1-4; D unresolved. CDR3 length: 17 amino acids. The V and J ends lost 3 bases and 8 bases respectively, with 22 bases between them. Germline V gives CDR1 SGHVS, CDR2 FQNEAQ. The CDR3 DNA follows: TGTGCCAGCAGCTTGGCATATCGGGTTCGCGCGGAAGAAAAACTGTTTTTT. This codes for CASSLAYRVRAEEKLFF.

The chain links TRBV7-8 to TRBJ2-3; maybe TRBD1 (5 bases). With 0 bases removed from V and 3 bases from J, the gap between germline ends came to 10 bases. CDR3 length: 15 amino acids. Germline loops: CDR1 SGHVS, CDR2 FQNEAQ. CDR3 nucleotides: TGTGCCAGCAGCTTAGCGGGGCCGTTTACAGATACGCAGTATTTT. This translates into CASSLAGPFTDTQYF.

The chain carries TRBV6-5 and TRBJ1-2; D perhaps matches TRBD1 (5 bases). The length of the CDR3 is 15 residues. Trimming took 8 bases from V and 3 from J, leaving 19 bases between them. The germline gives CDR1 MNHEY, CDR2 SVGAGI. CDR3 coding DNA: TGTGCCAGCGGAGCCGTGGAGGGGTTGTACTATGGCTACACCTTC. Translation: CASGAVEGLYYGYTF.

V is TRBV7-2 and J is TRBJ1-6; the match to TRBD1 covers 7 bases. The V gene end was trimmed by 5 bases and the J gene end by 3 bases; junction bases not matched to a gene: 10. This CDR3 region has 17 residues. CDR1 is SGHTA and CDR2 is FQGNSA in the germline V gene. CDR3 sequence: CASSPRQGSGYNSPLHF. The CDR3 nucleotides read TGTGCCAGCAGCCCTCGACAGGGATCTGGCTATAATTCACCCCTCCACTTT.

The rearrangement joins TRBV28 to TRBJ1-5; D not resolved. Germline V lookup: CDR1 MDHEN, CDR2 SYDVKM. This CDR3 comprises 13 residues. Deletions cut 8 bases from V and 5 bases from J, with 13 bases between. The chain's CDR3 is CASGLDWDQPQHF. CDR3 in DNA: TGTGCCAGCGGGCTGGATTGGGATCAGCCCCAGCATTTT.

The chain is built from TRBV6-5 and TRBJ1-6; D not resolved. The CDR3 totals 13 residues. V lost 3 bases, J lost 7 bases, and 7 bases lay in between. Germline values: CDR1 MNHEY, CDR2 SVGAGI. The CDR3 loop reads CASSYGPNSPLHF. Written as DNA, the CDR3 is TGTGCCAGCAGTTATGGGCCAAATTCACCCCTCCACTTT.

The V call is TRBV11-2, the J call TRBJ2-2, with 11 nucleotides matching TRBD2. Germline loops: CDR1 SGHAT, CDR2 FQNNGV. The length of the CDR3 is 15 residues. Losses at the gene ends were 6 bases for V and 6 bases for J; bases not matched to a gene: 6. CDR3 DNA: TGTGCCAGCAGATGGGGACTAGCGGTTGCCGGGGAGCTGTTTTTT. Protein: CASRWGLAVAGELFF.

The genes are TRBV29-1 and TRBJ1-6; D unclear. Germline V lookup: CDR1 SQVTM, CDR2 ANQGSEA. This CDR3 is 13 amino acids long. V gave up 5 bases and J gave up 10 bases, with 15 bases separating them. Here the CDR3 DNA reads TGCAGCGTTCGCGCGGGAGACGGGTCACCCCTCCACTTT. Translated: CSVRAGDGSPLHF. Using reference TRBV29-1 and TRBJ1-6 for the parts outside the CDR3, the full variable domain is SAVISQKPSRDICQRGTSLTIQCQVDSQVTMMFWYRQQPGQSLTLIATANQGSEATYESGFVIDKFPISRPNLTFSTLTVSNMSPEDSSIYLCSVRAGDGSPLHFGNGTRLTVT.

Here the CDR3 DNA reads TGTGCCAGCAGTAAGACTAGCGGGGGGGAGCAGTACTTC. Its translation: CASSKTSGGEQYF. The rearrangement uses TRBV12-3 or TRBV12-4 and TRBJ2-7, with TRBD2 identical over 13 bases. This CDR3 is built from 13 residues. Losses at the gene ends were 5 bases for V and 7 bases for J; bases not matched to a gene: 2.

The rearrangement joins TRBV6-6 to TRBJ1-5; D remains unclear. Per germline, CDR1 MNHNY and CDR2 SVGAGI (reference sequence). V dropped 3 bases and J dropped 4 bases, with 13 bases sitting between them. This CDR3 is 15 amino acids long. The CDR3 nucleotides are TGTGCCAGCAGTTATATGGGAATGGCGAATCAGCCCCAGCATTTT. Protein: CASSYMGMANQPQHF.

This clone was counted between two and nine times. The same CDR3 can be traced to other DNA sequences in this sample. The V call is TRBV2, the J call TRBJ2-3, with 9 bases fitting TRBD2. V was pared by 2 bases and J by 5 bases, with 14 bases of the junction left unmatched. Germline CDR1 reads SNHLY; CDR2 reads FYNNEI. This CDR3 has 18 residues. CDR3 amino acids: CASSESPHRRGGGDTQYF. The CDR3 DNA sequence: TGTGCCAGCAGTGAATCCCCCCATCGGCGGGGGGGCGGAGATACGCAGTATTTT.

The chain carries TRBV7-2 and TRBJ1-6; D call uncertain. V was pared by 1 base and J by 4 bases, with 11 bases between. Germline loops: CDR1 SGHTA, CDR2 FQGNSA. CDR3 length: 16 amino acids. For the CDR3, the DNA is TGTGCCAGCAGCTTAGTACACGCAAATTATAATTCACCCCTCCACTTT. Protein product: CASSLVHANYNSPLHF.

This chain uses TRBV12-3 or TRBV12-4 with TRBJ1-6; D perhaps matches TRBD1 (6 bases). This CDR3 spans 13 amino acids. Trimming left V 3 bases short and J 8 bases short, with 8 bases between. In nucleotides, the CDR3 is TGTGCCAGCAGTTTGGGGGCTGATTCACCCCTCCACTTT. This codes for CASSLGADSPLHF.

This chain uses TRBV2 with TRBJ1-2, with a possible D match to TRBD1 (5 bases). The V gene's germline CDR1 is SNHLY and CDR2 FYNNEI. The CDR3 spans 12 residues. With 3 bases removed from V and 8 bases from J, the gap between germline ends came to 10 bases. Here the CDR3 reads CASSESGFGYTF. The CDR3 DNA follows: TGTGCCAGCAGTGAGTCAGGGTTCGGCTACACCTTC. Full variable domain (outside the CDR3, taken from reference TRBV2 and TRBJ1-2): EPEVTQTPSHQVTQMGQEVILRCVPISNHLYFYWYRQILGQKVEFLVSFYNNEISEKSEIFDDQFSVERPDGSNFTLKIRSTKLEDSAMYFCASSESGFGYTFGSGTRLTVV.

This chain's CDR3 is CASQPGLRGGNTIYF. In DNA form, the CDR3 reads TGTGCCAGCCAGCCGGGGTTGCGGGGTGGAAACACCATATATTTT. The chain recombines TRBV11-2 with TRBJ1-3; D ambiguous. Trimming took off 8 bases at V and 3 bases at J, with 17 bases between the two ends. CDR1 and CDR2 (germline): SGHAT, FQNNGV. This CDR3 is built from 15 residues.

J is TRBJ2-5 and V is TRBV5-6, with 7 positions matching TRBD2. CDR3 length: 13 amino acids. Losses at the gene ends were 4 bases for V and 1 base for J; bases not matched to a gene: 1. Germline V CDR1 and CDR2: SGHDT, YYEEEE. The CDR3 region is CASSSGIQETQYF. The CDR3 bases are TGTGCCAGCAGCAGCGGGATCCAAGAGACCCAGTACTTC. Combining the CDR3 with reference TRBV5-6 and TRBJ2-5 gives the whole variable domain DAGVTQSPTHLIKTRGQQVTLRCSPKSGHDTVSWYQQALGQGPQFIFQYYEEEERQRGNFPDRFSGHQFPNYSSELNVNALLLGDSALYLCASSSGIQETQYFGPGTRLLVL.